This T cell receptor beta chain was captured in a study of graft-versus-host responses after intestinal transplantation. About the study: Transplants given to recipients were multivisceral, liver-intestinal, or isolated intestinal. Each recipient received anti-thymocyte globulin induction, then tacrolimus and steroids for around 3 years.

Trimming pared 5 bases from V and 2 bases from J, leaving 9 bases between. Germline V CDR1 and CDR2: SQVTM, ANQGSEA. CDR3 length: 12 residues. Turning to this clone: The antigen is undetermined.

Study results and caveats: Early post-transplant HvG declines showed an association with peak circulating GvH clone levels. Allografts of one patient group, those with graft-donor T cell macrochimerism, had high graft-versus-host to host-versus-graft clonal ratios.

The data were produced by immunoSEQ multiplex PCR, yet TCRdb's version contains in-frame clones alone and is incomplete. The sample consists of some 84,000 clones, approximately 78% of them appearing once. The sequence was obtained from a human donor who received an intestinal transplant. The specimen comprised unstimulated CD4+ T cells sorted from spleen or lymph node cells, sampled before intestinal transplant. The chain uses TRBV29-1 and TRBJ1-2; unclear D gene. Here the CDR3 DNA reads TGCAGCGTTCAGGAGGACAACTATGGCTACACCTTC. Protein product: CSVQEDNYGYTF.